This T cell receptor beta chain was sequenced in a study of CD8+CD57+ T cells in acquired aplastic anemia listed by TCRdb under 2018. Background on the whole study: DNA extracted from sorted CD4+ and CD8+ cells had a mean of approximately 3.3 ug, with a range of roughly 0.19 to 27.4 ug. An average of approximately 9.8 million reads for CD4+ cells and approximately 11 million reads for CD8+ cells was obtained from healthy donor samples. Results the study describes overall, beyond this receptor: Between patients and healthy controls, no significant difference in CD8+ Simpson's diversity was found (P=0.060). Roughly 30 CD8+ CDR3 sequences were found to be shared between patients and controls, but these sequences appeared to be highly expressed in patients and within the immunodominant clones of the patients.

TCR repertoires of sorted CD4+ and CD8+ blood T cells from severe aplastic anemia patients and healthy subjects were deep-sequenced in the study. Ficoll-Paque density gradient centrifugation was used to isolate peripheral blood mononuclear cells. Before DNA extraction, CD4+ and CD8+ T cells were sorted by FACS or by magnetic beads. This clonotype was counted ten times or more. Which antigen it targets is not known. No base quality values were provided; no much bigger clone lies one nucleotide off. Spanning cysteine to phenylalanine, the CDR3 consists of 11 amino acids. Here the CDR3 DNA is all that survives: 33 bases in frame from base 1. V is shortened by 2 bases, J by 15 bases, and the region joining them spans 14 bases. The CDR1 and CDR2 encoded by the germline V gene (reference sequence) are DFQATT and SNEGSKA. Genomic DNA served as template for TCR beta VDJ combination and CDR3 sequence profiling. An Illumina HiSeq 2000 was the platform used for TCR repertoire sequencing. As for how the authors treated the data: Repertoire assessment relied on Simpson's diversity index, CDR3 size and DJ length profiles, and TRBV/TRBJ rearrangement plots. The most abundant DNA sequence in the deep sequencing data was taken as the immunodominant clone. CDR3 amino acid sequences were screened for sharing across subjects and compared with published repertoires and the VDJdb database. TCRdb reprocessing: public reads trimmed at Q25 with fastp, clones called with MiXCR, in-frame beta chains kept. Each entry is one CDR3 protein sequence, shown with its most common DNA and genes. The V and J calls shown here were made by TCRdb, not taken from the authors' results. Present in this sample are some 220,000 distinct CDR3 sequences, almost 35% of which were seen just once. Clones ranked in the top ten supply more than 0.95% of the sample.

The TCR sequence derives from a human donor in good health, serving as a control. The specimen sequenced was sorted CD4+, CD8+, or CD8+CD57+ T cells (not recorded which) from PBMCs. The rearrangement joined TRBV20-1 to TRBJ2-1; the D gene could be either TRBD1 or TRBD2, each agreeing at 5 bases. The DNA sequence is given as TGCAGTGCTAGAACCGGGACCCTTCGGTTCTTC. It encodes CSARTGTLRFF.